These 18 T cell receptor beta chains were all obtained from the same sample, sequenced in a study of tumor and adjacent non-tumor tissue in lung cancer. The template was RNA from unsorted bulk tissue. Three rounds of nested PCR, following a modified ARM-PCR protocol, produced the TCRbeta library. TCRdb analysed the multiplex PCR reads with MiXCR anew, one entry per CDR3 protein. The sample carries tens of thousands of distinct CDR3 sequences, 72% recorded once. The sample consisted of lung tumor tissue. The receptors derive from a woman aged 35 to 49 with non-small cell lung cancer.

Details on this clonotype: Germline is not matched at one junction end, which may reflect a read error. The genes are TRBV9 and TRBJ2-1; weak D call: TRBD1 (6 bases). In germline, CDR1 is SGDLS, CDR2 YYNGEE. The length of the CDR3 is 14 residues. The CDR3 DNA reads as TGTGCCAACAGCCCTTACTTGACAGGCAATGAGCAGTTCTTC. It is translated as CANSPYLTGNEQFF. Complete variable domain (other parts from reference TRBV9 and TRBJ2-1): DSGVTQTPKHLITATGQRVTLRCSPRSGDLSVYWYQQSLDQGLQFLIQYYNGEERAKGNILERFSAQQFPDLHSELNLSSLELGDSALYFCANSPYLTGNEQFFGPGTRLTVL.

This clonotype was seen more than once but under ten times. This chain joins TRBV20-1 and TRBJ2-3; 9 positions match TRBD2. The CDR3 extends over 17 amino acids. The germline gives CDR1 DFQATT, CDR2 SNEGSKA (reference sequence). Trimming at V came to 3 bases and at J to 9 bases, leaving 19 bases not matched to a gene. CDR3 coding DNA: TGCAGTGCTAGGGTCCAACCTCTAGCGGGGCGAACGAAGACGCAGTATTTT. Residues: CSARVQPLAGRTKTQYF.

Turning to this clonotype: This CDR3 is missing its conserved last phenylalanine or tryptophan, likely due to a read error. The rearrangement joins TRBV12-3 or TRBV12-4 to TRBJ2-7, with D perhaps given as TRBD1 or TRBD2 (6 bases each). The CDR3 is 13 amino acids. The germline V and J ends were trimmed by 6 bases and 6 bases, with 15 bases remaining between them. The CDR3 sequence is CASRGRGRPEQYL. CDR3 in DNA: TGTGCCAGCAGGGGCCGGGGGCGCCCCGAGCAGTACCTC.

This clonotype was counted many times. V and J are TRBV30 and TRBJ2-3, with TRBD2 matching 8 bases. Germline V lookup: CDR1 GTSNPN, CDR2 SVGIG (reference sequence). The V and J ends lost 0 bases and 5 bases, in that order; junction bases with no gene match: 10. This CDR3 spans 16 amino acids. In DNA, the CDR3 is TGTGCCTGGAGTGTACGAGTAGCGGGAAAGAAAGATACGCAGTATTTT. Translation gives CAWSVRVAGKKDTQYF. The complete variable domain, with remaining parts taken from reference TRBV30 and TRBJ2-3, reads SQTIHQWPATLVQPVGSPLSLECTVEGTSNPNLYWYRQAAGRGLQLLFYSVGIGQISSEVPQNLSASRPQDRQFILSSKKLLLSDSGFYLCAWSVRVAGKKDTQYFGPGTRLTVL.

The chain couples TRBV11-2 to TRBJ1-1, with D perhaps matching TRBD1 (5 bases). Germline CDR1 is SGHAT and CDR2 is FQNNGV. Between the trimmed V and J ends, which lost 3 bases and 10 bases, there was a span of 15 bases. The CDR3 has 13 amino acids. CDR3: CASSFREGSGAFF. The DNA of the CDR3 is TGTGCCAGCAGCTTTCGTGAGGGGTCGGGAGCTTTCTTT.

As concerns this clonotype: A read error may produce the germline difference seen at one junction end. The chain joins TRBV29-1 to TRBJ2-1; tentatively, D is TRBD1 (6 bases). Germline V lookup: CDR1 SQVTM, CDR2 ANQGSEA. The CDR3 has 13 residues. The CDR3 DNA is TGCAGCGTTTTTTCAGGGGTCCTCAATGAGCAGTCCTTC. As protein: CSVFSGVLNEQSF.

This clonotype ranks as medium-sized. This chain uses TRBV6-1 with TRBJ1-1; D is perhaps TRBD1 (6 bases). The CDR3 covers 14 residues. Trimming took off 7 bases at V and 5 bases at J, with 17 bases between the two ends. Per the germline V gene, CDR1 is MNHNS and CDR2 is SASEGT. Here the CDR3 reads CASNKQGRGTEAFF. The CDR3 coding sequence is TGTGCCAGCAATAAACAGGGAAGAGGAACTGAAGCTTTCTTT.

This chain links TRBV12-3 or TRBV12-4 with TRBJ2-7, with D possibly matching TRBD2 (6 bases). This CDR3 contains 15 residues. Trimming took off 5 bases at V and 6 bases at J, with 20 bases between the two ends. The CDR3 protein is CASSIRTSGDCEQYF. In DNA, the CDR3 is TGTGCCAGCAGTATAAGAACTAGTGGGGACTGCGAGCAGTACTTC.

This clonotype was recorded once. A junction end diverges from the germline sequence, so it may reflect a read error. The gene calls are TRBV7-4 and TRBJ2-2, with 9 bases identical to TRBD1. This CDR3 contains 14 residues. Germline CDR1 SGHVT, CDR2 SQSDAQ. CDR3 amino acids: CPWAPGQGTGGLFF. The CDR3 nucleotides are TGTCCCTGGGCTCCGGGACAGGGAACCGGGGGGCTGTTTTTT.

For the CDR3, the DNA is TGTGCCAGCAGTGAAGAAACAGGTAGTTGGGACGGACAGTACTTC. It encodes CASSEETGSWDGQYF. This sequence joins TRBV6-1 and TRBJ2-7; D tentatively fits TRBD1 or TRBD2 (5 bases each). V gave up 1 base and J gave up 10 bases, with 20 bases separating them. The CDR3 has 15 amino acids. CDR1 and CDR2 (germline): MNHNS, SASEGT.

As for this clonotype: Possible read error: a much larger clone is one base away. J is TRBJ2-5 and V is TRBV20-1; TRBD2 matches at 11 bases. CDR1 is DFQATT and CDR2 is SNEGSKA in the germline V gene (reference sequence). The CDR3 extends over 13 amino acids. The CDR3 coding sequence is TGCACTCCTAGACTAGCGGGAAAAGAGACCCAGTACTTC. It specifies CTPRLAGKETQYF.

Worth noting for this clonotype: With a much larger clone just one base away, this may be a read error. This CDR3 is missing its conserved last phenylalanine or tryptophan, likely due to a read error. This chain connects TRBV2 to TRBJ1-2; 7 bases agree with TRBD1. Germline-derived CDR1 and CDR2 are SNHLY and FYNNEI. The CDR3 is made up of 14 amino acids. Trimming removed 11 bases from V and 0 bases from J; junction bases left unmatched: 9. The DNA for the CDR3 is TGTGCCGCAGGGGGGGGATTAGCTAACTATGGCTACACCTTA. Its protein product is CAAGGGLANYGYTL.

This clonotype has more than one count but fewer than ten. The genes are TRBV7-3 and TRBJ2-3; D uncertain. The germline V gene encodes CDR1 SGHTA and CDR2 FQGTGA. Trimming cost V 5 bases and J 2 bases, with 14 bases left between them. The CDR3 covers 15 residues. This CDR3 is CASSDGRGYTDTQYF. CDR3 sequence (DNA): TGTGCCAGCAGCGACGGCAGAGGATACACAGATACGCAGTATTTT.

This clonotype was seen only a few times. This may stem from a read error, because a much larger clone lies one nucleotide away. The V gene is TRBV4-2, the J gene TRBJ2-2; TRBD2 is a possible D gene (6 bases). The germline V gene encodes CDR1 LGHNA and CDR2 YNFKEQ. This CDR3 region has 15 residues. CDR3 amino acids: CASSQVSGNTGGLFF. The DNA for the CDR3 is TGTGCCAGCAGCCAAGTGAGCGGCAACACCGGGGGGCTGTTTTTT.

This clonotype has only a few counts. One base away lies a much larger clone, so this may be a sequencing read error. The chain links TRBV6-2 or TRBV6-3 to TRBJ2-5; D unclear. CDR1 and CDR2 (germline): MNHEY, SVGEGT. This CDR3 region has 13 residues. The CDR3 nucleotides are TGTGCCAGCAGTTCCGATGATGGAGAGATCCAGTACTTC. Translated, it gives CASSSDDGEIQYF.

This sequence joins TRBV14 and TRBJ1-4; tentatively, D is TRBD1 (5 bases). CDR1 and CDR2 (germline): SGHDN, FVKESK. V was shortened by 6 bases and J by 8 bases, with 19 bases between the two germline ends. The CDR3 consists of 15 residues. The CDR3 here is CASSHDAGRLEKLFF. The CDR3 region has the DNA TGTGCCAGCAGTCATGATGCAGGGCGGTTAGAAAAACTGTTTTTT.

Notes on this clonotype: Relative to the germline gene, one junction end is altered; a read error may explain this. The chain couples TRBV7-9 to TRBJ2-1; tentatively, D is TRBD2 (5 bases). Germline CDR1 SEHNR, CDR2 FQNEAQ (reference sequence). This CDR3 comprises 14 residues. The CDR3 region is CVSSLATAARRHSF. The CDR3 DNA reads TGTGTCAGCAGCTTAGCCACAGCCGCTCGGAGGCACAGCTTC.

With respect to this clonotype: Relative to the germline gene, one junction end is altered; a read error may explain this. V usage is TRBV29-1 and J usage is TRBJ2-3; 10 bases line up with TRBD2. There are 17 residues in the CDR3. In germline, CDR1 is SQVTM, CDR2 ANQGSEA. This chain's CDR3 is CSVGGSGLAVLRDTQYF. The CDR3, as DNA: TGCAGCGTTGGGGGCTCAGGACTAGCGGTACTTAGAGATACGCAATATTTT.